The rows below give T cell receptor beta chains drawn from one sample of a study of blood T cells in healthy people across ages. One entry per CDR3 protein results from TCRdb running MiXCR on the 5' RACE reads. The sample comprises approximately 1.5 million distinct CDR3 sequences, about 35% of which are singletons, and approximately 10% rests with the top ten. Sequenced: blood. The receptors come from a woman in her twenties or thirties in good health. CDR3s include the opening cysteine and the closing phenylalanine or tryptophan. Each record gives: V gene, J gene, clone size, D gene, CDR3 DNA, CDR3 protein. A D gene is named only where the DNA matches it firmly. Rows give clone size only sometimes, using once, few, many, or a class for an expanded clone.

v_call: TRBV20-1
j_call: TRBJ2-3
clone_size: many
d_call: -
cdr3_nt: TGCAGTGCTAGAGATGGGACTACAGGGTTCACAGATACGCAGTATTTT
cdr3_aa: CSARDGTTGFTDTQYF

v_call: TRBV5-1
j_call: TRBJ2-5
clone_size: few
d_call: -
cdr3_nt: TGCGCCAGCAGCTCCTCAGGGGCTGGATACGAGACCCAGTACTTC
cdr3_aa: CASSSSGAGYETQYF

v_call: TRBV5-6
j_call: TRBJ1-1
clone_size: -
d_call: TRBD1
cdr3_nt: TGTGCCAGCAGCTCGGACAGGGGGCGAGGTACTGAAGCTTTCTTT
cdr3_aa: CASSSDRGRGTEAFF

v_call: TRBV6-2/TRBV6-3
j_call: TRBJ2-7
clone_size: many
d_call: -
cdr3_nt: TGTGCCAGCAGTTCGCCGCGGGCCCTAGTAGGCCCCAACTCCTACGAGCAGTACTTC
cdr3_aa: CASSSPRALVGPNSYEQYF

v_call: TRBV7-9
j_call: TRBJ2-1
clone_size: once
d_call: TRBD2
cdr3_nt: TGTGCCAACAGCCCGGAGGGAGGGAATGAGCAGTTCTTC
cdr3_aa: CANSPEGGNEQFF

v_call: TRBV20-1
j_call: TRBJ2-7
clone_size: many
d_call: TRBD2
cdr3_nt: TGCAGTGCTAGATCAGGGACTAGCGGTTCCTACGAGCAGTACTTC
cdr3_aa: CSARSGTSGSYEQYF

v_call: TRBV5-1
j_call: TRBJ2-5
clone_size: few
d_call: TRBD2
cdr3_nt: TGCGCCAGCAGCCTCCTGGTCTCCTCGGGACTAGCGGGAGTAGGGGCCCAAGAGACCCAGTACTTC
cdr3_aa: CASSLLVSSGLAGVGAQETQYF

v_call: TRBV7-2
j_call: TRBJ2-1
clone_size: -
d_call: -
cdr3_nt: TGTGCCAGCAGCTCCCTATCCCCCAATGAGCGGTTCTTC
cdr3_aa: CASSSLSPNERFF

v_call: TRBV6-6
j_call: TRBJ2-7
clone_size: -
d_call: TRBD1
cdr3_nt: TGTGCCAGCAGCCGCACAGGGGGCGGATGGTCCTACGAGCAGTACTTC
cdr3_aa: CASSRTGGGWSYEQYF

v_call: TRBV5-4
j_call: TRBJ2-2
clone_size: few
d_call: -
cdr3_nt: TGTGCCAGCACCCCGCCTGGGGGCGGGACCGGGGAGCTGTTTTTT
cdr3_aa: CASTPPGGGTGELFF

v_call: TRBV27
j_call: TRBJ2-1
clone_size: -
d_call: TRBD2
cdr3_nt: TGTGCCAGCAGTTTTATAGCGGGGGGGACGTACAATGAGCAGTTCTTC
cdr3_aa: CASSFIAGGTYNEQFF

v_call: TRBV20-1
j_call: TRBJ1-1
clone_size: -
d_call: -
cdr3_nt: TGCAGTGCTAGAGATCCCGGTGACGCTGAAGCTTTCTTT
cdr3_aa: CSARDPGDAEAFF

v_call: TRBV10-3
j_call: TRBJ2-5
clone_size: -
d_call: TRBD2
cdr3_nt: TGTGCCATCAGTGAAAGAACAGCGGGAGGGCCTAAAGAGACCCAGTACTTC
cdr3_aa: CAISERTAGGPKETQYF

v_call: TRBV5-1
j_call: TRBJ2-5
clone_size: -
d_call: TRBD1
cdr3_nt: TGCGCCAGCAGCGAAACGACAGGGATGGGAGAGACCCAGTACTTC
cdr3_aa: CASSETTGMGETQYF

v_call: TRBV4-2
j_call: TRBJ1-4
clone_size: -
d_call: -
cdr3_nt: TGTGCCAGCAGCCAAGAATCGCTAGGGACTAATGAAAAACTGTTTTTT
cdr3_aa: CASSQESLGTNEKLFF

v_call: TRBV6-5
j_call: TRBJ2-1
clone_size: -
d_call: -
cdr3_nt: TGTGCCAGCAGCCGAGCGCAGAATGAGCAGTTCTTC
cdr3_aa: CASSRAQNEQFF

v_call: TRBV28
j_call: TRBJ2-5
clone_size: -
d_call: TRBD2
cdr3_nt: TGTGCCAGCAGTCATGGACTAGCGGGAGCTCAGGAGACCCAGTACTTC
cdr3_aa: CASSHGLAGAQETQYF